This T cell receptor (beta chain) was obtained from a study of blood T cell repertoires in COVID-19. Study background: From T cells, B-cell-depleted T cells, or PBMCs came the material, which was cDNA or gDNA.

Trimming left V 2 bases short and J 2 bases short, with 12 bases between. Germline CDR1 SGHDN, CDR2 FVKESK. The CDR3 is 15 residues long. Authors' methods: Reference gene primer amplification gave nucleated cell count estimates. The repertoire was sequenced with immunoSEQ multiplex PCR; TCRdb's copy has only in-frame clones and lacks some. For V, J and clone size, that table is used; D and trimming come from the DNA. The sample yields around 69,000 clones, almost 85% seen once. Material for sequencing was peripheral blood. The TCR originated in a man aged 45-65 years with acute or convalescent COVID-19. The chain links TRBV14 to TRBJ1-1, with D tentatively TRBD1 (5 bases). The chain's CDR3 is CASSQSATENTEAFF. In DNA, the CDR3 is TGTGCCAGCAGCCAAAGCGCGACAGAAAACACTGAAGCTTTCTTT. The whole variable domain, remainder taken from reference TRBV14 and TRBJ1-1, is EAGVTQFPSHSVIEKGQTVTLRCDPISGHDNLYWYRRVMGKEIKFLLHFVKESKQDESGMPNNRFLAERTGGTYSTLKVQPAELEDSGVYFCASSQSATENTEAFFGQGTRLTVV.